This is a list of T cell receptor beta chains from one sample in a study of early T cells in non-severe SARS-CoV-2 infection. MiXCR was run by TCRdb on the 5' RACE reads, yielding one entry per CDR3 protein. The sample gives 50,000 or so distinct CDR3 sequences, roughly 8% of which show up once; 9.4% is in the top ten. The sequencing input was whole blood. These receptor sequences come from an adult who was a healthcare worker with PCR-confirmed SARS-CoV-2 infection or an uninfected control (not recorded which). Each CDR3 is given with its conserved first and last residue. A D gene is named only where the DNA matches it firmly. Size values are once, few and many counts, or a class for expanded clones, and some rows have none.

TRBV29-1	TRBJ1-1	NA	many	TGCAGCGTACTCGCCAGCTTCGGGGAAGCTTTCTTT	CSVLASFGEAFF
TRBV7-2	TRBJ2-6	NA	many	TGTGCCAGCAGCTTAACTATTTCTGGGGCCAACGTCCTGACTTTC	CASSLTISGANVLTF
TRBV7-2	TRBJ1-5	NA	many	TGTGCCAGCAGCCTTCAGGGAATCAATCAGCCCCAGCATTTT	CASSLQGINQPQHF
TRBV4-1	TRBJ1-4	TRBD1	many	TGCGCCAGCAGCATTGTTCCGGGACAGGGCGAAAAACTGTTTTTT	CASSIVPGQGEKLFF
TRBV12-3/TRBV12-4	TRBJ1-1	NA	NA	TGTGCCAGCAGTTTAGTGGGCAGGGGTACTGAAGCTTTCTTT	CASSLVGRGTEAFF
TRBV29-1	TRBJ2-5	NA	few	TGCAGCGTTGACGGAGAGGGAGTAGAGACCCAGTACTTC	CSVDGEGVETQYF
TRBV19	TRBJ2-7	NA	many	TGTGCCAGTAGTCCCGGGACATCCTACGAGCAGTACTTC	CASSPGTSYEQYF
TRBV7-3	TRBJ2-1	NA	many	TGTGCCAGCAGCTTAAGGGCTGGGGCTTCCAATGAGCAGTTCTTC	CASSLRAGASNEQFF
TRBV28	TRBJ1-1	NA	medium-sized	TGTGCCAGCAGTTTCCAGGGAGGACGGACTGAAGCTTTCTTT	CASSFQGGRTEAFF
TRBV4-3	TRBJ1-2	NA	few	TGCGCCAGCAGCCAAGAACAGGGACCCTATGGCTACACCTTC	CASSQEQGPYGYTF
TRBV20-1	TRBJ2-3	TRBD2	medium-sized	TGCAGTGCTAGCAGACTAGCGGGAGAGCCAGATACGCAGTATTTT	CSASRLAGEPDTQYF
TRBV12-3/TRBV12-4	TRBJ1-1	NA	few	TGTGCCAGCAGTTTATACACGGGGGCTGGCACTGAAGCTTTCTTT	CASSLYTGAGTEAFF
TRBV4-2	TRBJ2-1	TRBD2	NA	TGTGCCAGCAGTCAAAATGCTCGGGGACTAGCGTTTAATGAGCAGTTCTTC	CASSQNARGLAFNEQFF
TRBV6-5	TRBJ2-7	TRBD2	many	TGTGCCAGCAGTTACGCTTTAGCGGGAGGGCCCTACGAGCAGTACTTC	CASSYALAGGPYEQYF
TRBV13	TRBJ1-1	TRBD1	many	TGTGCCAGCAGACGGGACAGGGACGCTTTCTTT	CASRRDRDAFF
TRBV29-1	TRBJ2-7	NA	once	TGCAGCGTTGTGCGGGGCAGCTACGAGCAGTACTTC	CSVVRGSYEQYF
TRBV12-3/TRBV12-4	TRBJ1-4	NA	many	TGTGCCAGCACCCCGGACCGGTTGCGGAGTGAAAAACTGTTTTTT	CASTPDRLRSEKLFF
TRBV10-3	TRBJ2-1	NA	NA	TGTGCCATCAGTGAGCGGGGTGAGCAGTTCTTC	CAISERGEQFF
TRBV7-9	TRBJ2-1	NA	many	TGTGCCAGCAGCCCTAGGGGGGTTGGCAATGAGCAGTTCTTC	CASSPRGVGNEQFF
TRBV29-1	TRBJ2-1	TRBD1	NA	TGCAGCGTTGGCCCCGACAGGGCTAGCTCCTACAATGAGCAGTTCTTC	CSVGPDRASSYNEQFF
TRBV18	TRBJ1-6	NA	few	TGTGCCAGCTCACCACCGGTTCCGACTAATTCACCCCTCCACTTT	CASSPPVPTNSPLHF
TRBV11-2	TRBJ1-1	NA	many	TGTGCCAGCAGCCCCAGGAGCATGAACACTGAAGCTTTCTTT	CASSPRSMNTEAFF
TRBV29-1	TRBJ1-2	TRBD1	NA	TGCAGCGTGACGACAGGGGCGAACTATGGCTACACCTTC	CSVTTGANYGYTF
TRBV19	TRBJ1-3	TRBD1	NA	TGTGCCAGTAGCGGGGACAGTGGAAACACCATATATTTT	CASSGDSGNTIYF
TRBV5-1	TRBJ1-1	NA	many	TGCGCCAGCAGCTTGGATAGGGGTGGCACTGAAGCTTTCTTT	CASSLDRGGTEAFF
TRBV28	TRBJ2-1	TRBD2	few	TGTGCCACGAAGAGGGAGGGCAATATCGATGAGCAGTTCTTC	CATKREGNIDEQFF
TRBV24-1	TRBJ2-5	TRBD2	many	TGTGCCACCAGTGATCAAAGACTAGCGGGATGGAGAGAGACCCAGTACTTC	CATSDQRLAGWRETQYF
TRBV6-5	TRBJ2-7	NA	NA	TGTGCCACCAAACGCAAAACGGGGACCCCCTACGAGCAGTACTTC	CATKRKTGTPYEQYF
TRBV6-5	TRBJ1-6	NA	many	TGTGCCAGCAGTTGGCGGGCGGATAATTCACCCCTCCACTTT	CASSWRADNSPLHF
TRBV13	TRBJ1-1	TRBD1	few	TGTGCCAGCAGCTCCTCGCCGGGACAGGAAAACACTGAAGCTTTCTTT	CASSSSPGQENTEAFF
TRBV4-1	TRBJ2-1	NA	many	TGCGCCAGCAGCCAAGGGGAAGGCGGTGAGCAGTTCTTC	CASSQGEGGEQFF
TRBV14	TRBJ2-1	NA	many	TGTGCCAGCAACGATCAGGTCAATGAGCAGTTCTTC	CASNDQVNEQFF
TRBV11-3	TRBJ1-6	TRBD1	few	TGTGCCAGCAGCTTGGGGACAGGCTATAATTCACCCCTCCACTTT	CASSLGTGYNSPLHF
TRBV12-3/TRBV12-4	TRBJ1-1	NA	many	TGTGCCAGCCTCTTCTGGGGAACTGAAGCTTTCTTT	CASLFWGTEAFF
TRBV18	TRBJ1-1	NA	NA	TGTGCCAGCTCACCCCTCGGAAGGGCGAACACTGAAGCTTTCTTT	CASSPLGRANTEAFF